This T cell receptor beta chain was profiled in a study of T cells in Graves' hyperthyroidism and ophthalmopathy. Points from the study as a whole: Most clonotypes expanded in thyroid above 0.001 were likewise present in blood.

This clonotype appeared many times. Its specificity is unknown. It was uncontrolled infection, other autoimmune disease, pregnancy or lactation that excluded patients. RNA transcripts served as the template for amplifying TCR beta CDR3 regions. The study used the HTBI primer set for a first-round RT-PCR of the TCR CDR3. Each CDR3 protein gets one entry after TCRdb re-called the multiplex PCR reads with MiXCR. The data show some 600,000 distinct CDR3 sequences, with approximately 15% seen just once and roughly 5.5% held by the top ten. CDR1 DFQATT and CDR2 SNEGSKA come from the germline V gene (reference sequence). This CDR3 spans 13 amino acids. V dropped 6 bases and J dropped 2; count of bases not matched to a gene: 7.

The TCR comes from a woman aged 25 to 39 with Graves' hyperthyroidism that later progressed to Graves' ophthalmopathy. The chain uses TRBV20-1 and TRBJ2-7, with 7 positions matching TRBD2. Specimen: blood. The CDR3: CSALPSGTYEQYF. CDR3 in DNA: TGCAGTGCGCTTCCTAGCGGTACCTACGAGCAGTACTTC.